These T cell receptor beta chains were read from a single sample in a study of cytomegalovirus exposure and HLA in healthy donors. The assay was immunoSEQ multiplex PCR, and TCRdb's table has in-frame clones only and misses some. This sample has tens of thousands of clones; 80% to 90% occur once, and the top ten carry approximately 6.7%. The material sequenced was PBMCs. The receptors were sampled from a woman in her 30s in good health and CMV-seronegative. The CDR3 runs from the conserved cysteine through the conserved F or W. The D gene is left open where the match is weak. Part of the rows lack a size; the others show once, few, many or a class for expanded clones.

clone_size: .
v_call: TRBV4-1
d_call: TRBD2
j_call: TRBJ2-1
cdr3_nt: TGCGCCAGCAGCCAGGTACTAGCGGCGTCCTACAATGAGCAGTTCTTC
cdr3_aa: CASSQVLAASYNEQFF

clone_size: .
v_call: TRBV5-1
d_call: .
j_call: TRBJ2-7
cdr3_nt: TGCGCCAGCAGCTTGTACCACAGGGTAGCCGAGCAGTACTTC
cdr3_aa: CASSLYHRVAEQYF

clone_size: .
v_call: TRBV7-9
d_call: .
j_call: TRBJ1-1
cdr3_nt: TGTGCCAGCAGCTTAGAGTACAGCGAAGCTTTCTTT
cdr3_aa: CASSLEYSEAFF

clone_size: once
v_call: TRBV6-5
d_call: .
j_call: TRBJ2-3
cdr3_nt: TGTGCCAGCAGTTACTTCGGACAGAACACAGATACGCAGTATTTT
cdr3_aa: CASSYFGQNTDTQYF

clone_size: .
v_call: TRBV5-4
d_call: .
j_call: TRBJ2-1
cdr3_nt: TGTGCCAGCAGCGCTTCCATAGTCAGGGCGTTGAATGAGCAGTTCTTC
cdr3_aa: CASSASIVRALNEQFF

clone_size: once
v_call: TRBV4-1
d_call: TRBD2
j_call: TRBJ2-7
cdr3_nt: TGCGCCAGCAGCCAAGTCCCGGGGGGGGAGGGCGAGCAGTACTTC
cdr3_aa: CASSQVPGGEGEQYF

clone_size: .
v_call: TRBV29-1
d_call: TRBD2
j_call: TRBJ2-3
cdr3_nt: TGCAGCGTTGAAGATCCCCGGGGACTAGCGGGCACAGATACGCAGTATTTT
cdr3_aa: CSVEDPRGLAGTDTQYF

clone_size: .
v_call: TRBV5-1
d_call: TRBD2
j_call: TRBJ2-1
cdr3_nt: TGCGCCAGCCGGACTAGCGGGTCCTACAATGAGCAGTTCTTC
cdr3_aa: CASRTSGSYNEQFF

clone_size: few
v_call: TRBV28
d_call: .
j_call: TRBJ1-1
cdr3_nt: TGTGCCAGCAGTTCTATCTCACAGGGAACCCCCGAAGCTTTCTTT
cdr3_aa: CASSSISQGTPEAFF

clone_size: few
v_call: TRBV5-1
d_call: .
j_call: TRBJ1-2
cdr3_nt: TGCGCCAGCAGCTACGGCCCCCAGGAATATGGCTACACCTTC
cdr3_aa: CASSYGPQEYGYTF

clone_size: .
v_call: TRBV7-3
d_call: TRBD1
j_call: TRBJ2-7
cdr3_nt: TGTGCCAGCAGCCTCGGGACAGGGGGCTTCAGCTCCTACGAGCAGTACTTC
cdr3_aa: CASSLGTGGFSSYEQYF

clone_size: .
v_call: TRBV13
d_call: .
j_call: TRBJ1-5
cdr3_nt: TGTGCCAGCAGCTCCGGGGGATCCAATCAGCCCCAGCATTTT
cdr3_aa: CASSSGGSNQPQHF

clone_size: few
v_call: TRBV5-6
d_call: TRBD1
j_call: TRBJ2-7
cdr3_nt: TGTGCCAGCAGCAGGGAGACAGGGTTAGGCGAGCAGTACTTC
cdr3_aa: CASSRETGLGEQYF

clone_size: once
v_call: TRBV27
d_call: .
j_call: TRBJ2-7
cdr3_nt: TGTGCCAGCGTATCACTACAACCCTACGAGCAGTACTTC
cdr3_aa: CASVSLQPYEQYF

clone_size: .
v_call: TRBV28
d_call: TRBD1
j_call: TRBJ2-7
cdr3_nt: TGTGCCAGCACGACAGGGGGCTACGAGCAGTACTTC
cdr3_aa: CASTTGGYEQYF

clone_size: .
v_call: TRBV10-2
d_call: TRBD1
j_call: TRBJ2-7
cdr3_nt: TGCGCCAGCGGCCGGGTCGACAGGGTCGAACCTTACGAGCAGTACTTC
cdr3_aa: CASGRVDRVEPYEQYF

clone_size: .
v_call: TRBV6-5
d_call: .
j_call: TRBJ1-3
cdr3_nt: TGTGCCAGCAGTTATGGGGTGTTGGGAGATGGAAACACCATATATTTT
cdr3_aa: CASSYGVLGDGNTIYF

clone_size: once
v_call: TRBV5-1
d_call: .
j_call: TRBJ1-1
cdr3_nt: TGCGCCAGCAGCTCACAACAGGGGAACACTGAAGCTTTCTTT
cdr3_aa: CASSSQQGNTEAFF

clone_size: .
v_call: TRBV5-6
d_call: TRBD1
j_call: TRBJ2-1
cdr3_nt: TGTGCCAGCAGCCGGGACAGATTTCGTTACAATGAGCAGTTCTTC
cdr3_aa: CASSRDRFRYNEQFF

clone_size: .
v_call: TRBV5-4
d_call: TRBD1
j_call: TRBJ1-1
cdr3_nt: TGTGCCAGCAGCTTAAACGACAGGGTCCCTGAAGCTTTCTTT
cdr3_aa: CASSLNDRVPEAFF

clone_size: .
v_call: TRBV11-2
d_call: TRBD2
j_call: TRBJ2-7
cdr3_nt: TGTGCCAGCAGCTTAATCGGGGTAGCGGGGCAGTACTTC
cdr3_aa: CASSLIGVAGQYF

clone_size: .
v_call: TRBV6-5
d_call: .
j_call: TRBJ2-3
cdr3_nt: TGTGCCAGCAGCCGGGGGTTCACAGATACGCAGTATTTT
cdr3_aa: CASSRGFTDTQYF

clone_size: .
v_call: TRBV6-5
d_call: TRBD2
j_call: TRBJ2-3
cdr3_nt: TGTGCCAGCAGTTATGGGAATAGCGGGAGAGCAGATACGCAGTATTTT
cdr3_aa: CASSYGNSGRADTQYF

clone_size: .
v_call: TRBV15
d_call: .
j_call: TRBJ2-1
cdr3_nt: TGTGCCACCAGCCCTCTGGTAGTGAATGAGCAGTTCTTC
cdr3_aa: CATSPLVVNEQFF

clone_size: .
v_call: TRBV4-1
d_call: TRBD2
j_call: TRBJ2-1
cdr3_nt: TGCGCCAGCAGCCAAGGGGAGGGCCGAAACAATGAGCAGTTCTTC
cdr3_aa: CASSQGEGRNNEQFF

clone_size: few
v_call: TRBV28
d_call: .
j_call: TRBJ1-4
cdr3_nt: TGTGCCAGCAGTTTAACCGCCGCGGACAGTAATGAAAAACTGTTTTTT
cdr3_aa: CASSLTAADSNEKLFF

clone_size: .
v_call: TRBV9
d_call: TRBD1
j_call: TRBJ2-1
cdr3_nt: TGTGCCAGCAGCGCGTGGGACAGCAATGAGCAGTTCTTC
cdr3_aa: CASSAWDSNEQFF

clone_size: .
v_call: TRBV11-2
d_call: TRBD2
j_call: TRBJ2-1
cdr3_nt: TGTGCCAGCAGCCTAGGGACTAGCGGGTGGAATGAGCAGTTCTTC
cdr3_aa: CASSLGTSGWNEQFF

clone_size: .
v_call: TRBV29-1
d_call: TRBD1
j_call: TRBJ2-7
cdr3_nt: TGCAGCGTTGAAAGGGACAGGCCCTACGAGCAGTACTTC
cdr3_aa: CSVERDRPYEQYF

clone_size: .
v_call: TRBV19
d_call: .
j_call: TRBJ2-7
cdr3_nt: TGTGCCAGTACTACCGGTGGAGGGGACTACGAGCAGTACTTC
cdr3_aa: CASTTGGGDYEQYF

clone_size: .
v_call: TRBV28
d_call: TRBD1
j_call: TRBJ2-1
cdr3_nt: TGTGCCAGCAGTTTCCGAGACAGGGGGCATGAGCAGTTCTTC
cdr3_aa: CASSFRDRGHEQFF

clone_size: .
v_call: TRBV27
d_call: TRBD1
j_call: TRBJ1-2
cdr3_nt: TGTGCCAGCAGCCAAGGGGGCCTTGGCTACACCTTC
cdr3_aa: CASSQGGLGYTF

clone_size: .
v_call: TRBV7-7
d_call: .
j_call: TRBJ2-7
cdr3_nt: TGTGCCAGCAGCTTAGGCAGGACCTACGAGCAGTACTTC
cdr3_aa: CASSLGRTYEQYF

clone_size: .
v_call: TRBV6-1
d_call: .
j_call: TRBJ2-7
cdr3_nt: TGTGCCAGCAGTGAATTTGACCGGAGCTCCTACGAGCAGTACTTC
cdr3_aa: CASSEFDRSSYEQYF

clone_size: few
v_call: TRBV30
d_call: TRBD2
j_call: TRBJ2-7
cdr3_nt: TGTGCCTTGACTAGCGACGGCTCGGGCGAGCAGTACTTC
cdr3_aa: CALTSDGSGEQYF

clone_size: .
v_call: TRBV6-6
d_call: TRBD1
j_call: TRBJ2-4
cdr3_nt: TGTGCCAGCAGACAGGGGGCCAAAAACATTCAGTACTTC
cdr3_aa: CASRQGAKNIQYF

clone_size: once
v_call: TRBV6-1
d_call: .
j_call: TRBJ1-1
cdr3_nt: TGTGCCACCATCCCGGGACTTTCGAACACTGAAGCTTTCTTT
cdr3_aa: CATIPGLSNTEAFF

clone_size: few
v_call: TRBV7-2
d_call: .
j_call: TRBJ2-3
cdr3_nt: TGTGCCAGCAGCTTGGGACTTTCAGATACGCAGTATTTT
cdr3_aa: CASSLGLSDTQYF

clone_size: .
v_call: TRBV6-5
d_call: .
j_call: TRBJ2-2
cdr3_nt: TGTGCCAGCAGGGAGGACTCAGGGAACACCGGGGAGCTGTTTTTT
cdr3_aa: CASREDSGNTGELFF

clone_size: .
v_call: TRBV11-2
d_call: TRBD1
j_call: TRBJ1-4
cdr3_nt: TGTGCCAGCAGCGCCCGACAGGGAGTAAAACTGTTTTTT
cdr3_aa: CASSARQGVKLFF

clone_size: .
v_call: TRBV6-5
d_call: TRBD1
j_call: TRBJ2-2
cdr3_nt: TGTGCCAGCAGTTACGGGTACAGGGGGGAGACCGGGGAGCTGTTTTTT
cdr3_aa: CASSYGYRGETGELFF

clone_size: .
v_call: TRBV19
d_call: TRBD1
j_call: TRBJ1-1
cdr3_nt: TGTGCCAGTAGTGAGGACAGGGTGAACACTGAAGCTTTCTTT
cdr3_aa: CASSEDRVNTEAFF

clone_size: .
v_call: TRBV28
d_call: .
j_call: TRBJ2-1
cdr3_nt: TGTGCCAGCCTATCCCAGGCACGGGGACTTTACAATGAGCAGTTCTTC
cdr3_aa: CASLSQARGLYNEQFF

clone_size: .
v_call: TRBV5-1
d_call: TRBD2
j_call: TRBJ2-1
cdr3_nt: TGCGCCAGCAGCTTGGACCCGACTAGCGGGAATGAGCAGTTCTTC
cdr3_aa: CASSLDPTSGNEQFF

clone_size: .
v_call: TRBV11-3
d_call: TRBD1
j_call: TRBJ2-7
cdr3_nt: TGCGCCAGCAGCTTACGGGGACAGGGTGGCTACGAGCAGTACTTC
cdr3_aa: CASSLRGQGGYEQYF

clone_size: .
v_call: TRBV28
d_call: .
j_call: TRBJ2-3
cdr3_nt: TGTGCCAGCAGTGCCTCACAGGTCACAGATACGCAGTATTTT
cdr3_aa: CASSASQVTDTQYF

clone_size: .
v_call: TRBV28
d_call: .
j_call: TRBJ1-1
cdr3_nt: TGTGCCAGCAGACACAGGAACGACGCTGAAGCTTTCTTT
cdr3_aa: CASRHRNDAEAFF